One T cell receptor (beta chain) is described in this entry. Antigen unknown. These data come from a study of graft-versus-host responses after intestinal transplantation. General study results and limits: GvH clones surfaced in recipient marrow, some emerging earlier in ileum or blood.

Profiled with immunoSEQ multiplex PCR; TCRdb holds only in-frame clones, not every one. The data contain about 130,000 clones, about nine tenths of them singletons. This TCR derives from a human donor who received an intestinal transplant. The specimen comprised unstimulated CD4+ T cells sorted from spleen or lymph node cells, sampled before intestinal transplant.

The CDR3 region is CATKSSGAYNEQFF. The DNA of the CDR3 is TGTGCCACCAAGTCGTCGGGGGCTTACAATGAGCAGTTCTTC. The chain carries TRBV28 and TRBJ2-1; D tentatively fits TRBD1 or TRBD2 (6 bases each). CDR3 size: 14 residues. With 10 bases removed from V and 4 bases from J, the gap between germline ends came to 17 bases. The germline CDR1 and CDR2 sequences are MDHEN and SYDVKM.